This T cell receptor (beta chain) was captured by sequencing in a study of a mutant IDH1 vaccine in newly diagnosed glioma. This sample's time point: week 35, safety follow-up. Doses of 300 ug of mutant IDH1 20-mer peptide were given with topical imiquimod. Produced via immunoSEQ multiplex PCR; TCRdb's table is partial and in-frame only. The sample records some 33,000 clones, 79% being singletons. V was trimmed by 6 bases and J by 3 bases, leaving 9 bases between them. There are 13 residues in the CDR3. Germline values: CDR1 MDHEN, CDR2 SYDVKM. Of note for this clone: The target antigen is unknown.

This sequence was found in a woman in her thirties with glioma. Some clones in this sample may be carry-over from other donors' samples. The chain has TRBV28 and TRBJ1-5, with no clear D. The sequencing here drew on PBMCs, taken from a glioma patient whose treatment included an IDH1 peptide vaccine. Here the CDR3 reads CASSPPHNQPQHF. The CDR3 bases are TGTGCCAGCAGCCCCCCACACAATCAGCCCCAGCATTTT.